This T cell receptor beta chain was obtained from a study of T cells in Graves' hyperthyroidism and ophthalmopathy. Study-level information: Any treatment followed the collection of peripheral blood at initial diagnosis.

This clonotype was recorded many times. Its cognate antigen is unknown. Regarding the study as a whole: Ophthalmopathy, as predicted by the model, came a median 6.5 months after the prediction.

V was cut by 8 bases and J by 6 bases, with 21 bases left in between. Per germline, CDR1 KGHDR and CDR2 SFDVKD. This CDR3 comprises 15 residues. The source material, RNA transcripts, was used to amplify TCR beta CDR3 regions. RT-PCR in the first round (using the HTBI primer set) targeted the TCR CDR3. Each CDR3 protein gets one entry after TCRdb re-called the multiplex PCR reads with MiXCR. The table includes hundreds of thousands of distinct CDR3 sequences, roughly a sixth detected once. The clonotype originates from a woman aged 50 to 60 with Graves' hyperthyroidism that later progressed to Graves' ophthalmopathy. Sequenced sample: blood. This chain links TRBV24-1 with TRBJ1-1; D remains unclear. CDR3: CATKGGGERTAEAFF. CDR3 nucleotide sequence: TGTGCCACCAAAGGCGGCGGGGAACGTACGGCTGAAGCTTTCTTT.